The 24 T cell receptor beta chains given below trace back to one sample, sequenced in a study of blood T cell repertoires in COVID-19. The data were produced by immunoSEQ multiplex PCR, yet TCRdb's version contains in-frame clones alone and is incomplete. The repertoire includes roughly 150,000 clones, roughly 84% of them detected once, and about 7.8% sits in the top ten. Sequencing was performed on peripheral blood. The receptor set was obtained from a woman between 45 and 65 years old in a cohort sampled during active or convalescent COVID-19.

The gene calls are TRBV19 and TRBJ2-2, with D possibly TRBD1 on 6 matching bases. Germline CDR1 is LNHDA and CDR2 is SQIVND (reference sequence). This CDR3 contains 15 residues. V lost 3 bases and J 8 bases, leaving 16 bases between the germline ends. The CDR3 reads CASSMSQGMGGELFF. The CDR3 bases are TGTGCCAGTAGTATGAGCCAGGGGATGGGAGGGGAGCTGTTTTTT.

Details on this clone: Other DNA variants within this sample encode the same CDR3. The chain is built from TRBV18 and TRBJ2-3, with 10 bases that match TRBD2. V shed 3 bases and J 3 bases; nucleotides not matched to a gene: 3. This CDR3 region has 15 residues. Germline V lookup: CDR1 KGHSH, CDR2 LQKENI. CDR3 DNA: TGTGCCAGCTCACCCTTAGCGGGGGGTACAGATACGCAGTATTTT. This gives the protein CASSPLAGGTDTQYF.

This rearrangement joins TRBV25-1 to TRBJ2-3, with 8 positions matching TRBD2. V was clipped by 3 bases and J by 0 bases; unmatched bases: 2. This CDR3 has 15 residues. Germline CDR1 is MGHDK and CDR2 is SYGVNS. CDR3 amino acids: CASSDRGGSTDTQYF. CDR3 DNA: TGTGCCAGCAGTGACCGCGGGGGGAGCACAGATACGCAGTATTTT.

The CDR3 bases are TGTGCCAGCAGCGAGACGACAGGGGGGAACACTGAAGCTTTCTTT. This encodes CASSETTGGNTEAFF. The chain employs TRBV9 and TRBJ1-1, with 9 positions matching TRBD1. The CDR3 has 15 residues. In germline, CDR1 is SGDLS, CDR2 YYNGEE. Unmatched junction bases numbered 4, after V lost 3 bases and J lost 1 base.

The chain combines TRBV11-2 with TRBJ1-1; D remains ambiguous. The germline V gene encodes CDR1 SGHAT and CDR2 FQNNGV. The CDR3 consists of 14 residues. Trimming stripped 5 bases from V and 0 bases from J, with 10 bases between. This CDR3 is CASSPQRVNTEAFF. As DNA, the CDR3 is TGTGCCAGCAGCCCCCAGCGAGTGAACACTGAAGCTTTCTTT. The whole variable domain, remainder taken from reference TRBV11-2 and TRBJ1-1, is EAGVAQSPRYKIIEKRQSVAFWCNPISGHATLYWYQQILGQGPKLLIQFQNNGVVDDSQLPKDRFSAERLKGVDSTLKIQPAKLEDSAVYLCASSPQRVNTEAFFGQGTRLTVV.

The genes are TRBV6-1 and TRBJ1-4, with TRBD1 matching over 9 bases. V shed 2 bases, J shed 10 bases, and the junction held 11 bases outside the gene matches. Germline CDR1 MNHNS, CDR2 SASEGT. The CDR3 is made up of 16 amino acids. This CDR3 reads CASSETGTGIDGKLFF. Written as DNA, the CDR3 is TGTGCCAGCAGTGAAACCGGGACAGGGATTGACGGAAAACTGTTTTTT.

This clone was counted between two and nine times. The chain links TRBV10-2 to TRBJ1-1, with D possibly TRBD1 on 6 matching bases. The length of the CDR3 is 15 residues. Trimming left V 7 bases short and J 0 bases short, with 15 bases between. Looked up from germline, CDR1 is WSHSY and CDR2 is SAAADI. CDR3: CASIDRILLNTEAFF. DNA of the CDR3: TGCGCCAGCATCGACAGGATTCTTTTGAACACTGAAGCTTTCTTT.

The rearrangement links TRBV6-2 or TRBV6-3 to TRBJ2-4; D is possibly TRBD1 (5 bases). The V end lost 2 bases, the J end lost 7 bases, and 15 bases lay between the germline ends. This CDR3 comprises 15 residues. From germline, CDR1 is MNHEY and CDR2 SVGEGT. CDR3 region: CASSYGAPTMNIQYF. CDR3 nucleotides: TGTGCCAGCAGTTACGGGGCCCCCACGATGAACATTCAGTACTTC.

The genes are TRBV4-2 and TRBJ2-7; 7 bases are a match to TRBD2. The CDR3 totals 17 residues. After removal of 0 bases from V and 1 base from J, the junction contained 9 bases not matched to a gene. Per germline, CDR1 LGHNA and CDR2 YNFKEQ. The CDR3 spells CASSQDRPGTTSYEQYF. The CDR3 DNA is TGTGCCAGCAGCCAAGATAGGCCCGGGACTACGTCCTACGAGCAGTACTTC.

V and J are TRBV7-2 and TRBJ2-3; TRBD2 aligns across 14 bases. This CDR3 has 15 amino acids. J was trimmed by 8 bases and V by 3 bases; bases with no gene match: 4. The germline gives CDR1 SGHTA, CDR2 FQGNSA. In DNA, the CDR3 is TGTGCCAGCAGCTTGACTAGCGGGGGGGCAGGTACGCAGTATTTT. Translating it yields CASSLTSGGAGTQYF.

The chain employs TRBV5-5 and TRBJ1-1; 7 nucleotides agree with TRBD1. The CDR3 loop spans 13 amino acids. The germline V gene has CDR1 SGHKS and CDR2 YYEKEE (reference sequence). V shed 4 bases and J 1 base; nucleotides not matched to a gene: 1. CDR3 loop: CASSRQGNTEAFF. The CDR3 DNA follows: TGTGCCAGCAGCCGACAGGGGAACACTGAAGCTTTCTTT.

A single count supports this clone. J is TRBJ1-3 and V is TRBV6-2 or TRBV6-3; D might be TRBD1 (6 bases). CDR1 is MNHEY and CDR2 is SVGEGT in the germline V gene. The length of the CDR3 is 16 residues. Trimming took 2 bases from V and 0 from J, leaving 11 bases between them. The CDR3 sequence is CASSYDTGSSGNTIYF. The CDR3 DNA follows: TGTGCCAGCAGTTACGATACAGGGAGCTCTGGAAACACCATATATTTT.

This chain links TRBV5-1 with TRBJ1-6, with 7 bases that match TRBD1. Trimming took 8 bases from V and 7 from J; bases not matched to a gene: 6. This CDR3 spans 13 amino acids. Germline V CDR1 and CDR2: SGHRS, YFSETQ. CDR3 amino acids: CASFRDSNSPLHF. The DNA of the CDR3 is TGCGCCAGTTTCCGGGACAGCAATTCACCCCTCCACTTT. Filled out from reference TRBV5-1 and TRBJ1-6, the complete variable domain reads KAGVTQTPRYLIKTRGQQVTLSCSPISGHRSVSWYQQTPGQGLQFLFEYFSETQRNKGNFPGRFSGRQFSNSRSEMNVSTLELGDSALYLCASFRDSNSPLHFGNGTRLTVT.

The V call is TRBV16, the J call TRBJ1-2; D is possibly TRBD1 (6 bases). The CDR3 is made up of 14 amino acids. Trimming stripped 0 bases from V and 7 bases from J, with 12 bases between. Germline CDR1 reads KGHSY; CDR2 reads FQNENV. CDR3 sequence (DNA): TGTGCCAGCAGCCAATCTACAGGGTCGTTTGGCTACACCTTC. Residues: CASSQSTGSFGYTF.

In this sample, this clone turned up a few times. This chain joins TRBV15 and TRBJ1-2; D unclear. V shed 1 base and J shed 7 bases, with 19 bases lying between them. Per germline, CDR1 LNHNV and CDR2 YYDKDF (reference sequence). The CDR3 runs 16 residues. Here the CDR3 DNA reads TGTGCCACCAGCAGAGCGGGTAGTGGCAGTTATTCTGGCTACACCTTC. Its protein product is CATSRAGSGSYSGYTF.

The DNA for the CDR3 is TGCGCCAGCAGCTCCATTCCAGGACAGGGAGCCCAAGAGACCCAGTACTTC. Residues: CASSSIPGQGAQETQYF. The chain links TRBV5-1 to TRBJ2-5; 8 bases align to TRBD1. CDR1 and CDR2 from the germline V gene are SGHRS and YFSETQ. This CDR3 spans 17 amino acids. Germline trimming cut 3 bases from V and 1 base from J; bases unmatched to any gene: 11.

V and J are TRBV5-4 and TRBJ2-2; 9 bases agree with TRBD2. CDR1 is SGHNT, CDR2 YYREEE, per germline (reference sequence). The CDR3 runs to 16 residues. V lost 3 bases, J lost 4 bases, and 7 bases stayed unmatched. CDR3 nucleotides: TGTGCCAGCAGCTCAAGCGGGGGGTCATTCACCGGGGAGCTGTTTTTT. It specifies CASSSSGGSFTGELFF.

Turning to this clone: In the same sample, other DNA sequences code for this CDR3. The CDR3 DNA follows: TGTGCCAGCAGTTTTGGCGGATACGAGCAGTACTTC. The encoded protein is CASSFGGYEQYF. The chain carries TRBV12-3 or TRBV12-4 and TRBJ2-7; no clear D. The CDR3 totals 12 residues. The V end was cut by 3 bases, the J end by 4 bases, with 7 bases between.

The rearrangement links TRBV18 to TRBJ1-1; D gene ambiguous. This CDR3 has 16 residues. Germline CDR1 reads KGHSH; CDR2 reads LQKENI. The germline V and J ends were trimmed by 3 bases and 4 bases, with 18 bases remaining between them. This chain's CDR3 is CASSPLEYGGGTEAFF. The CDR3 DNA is TGTGCCAGCTCACCGCTTGAATACGGCGGTGGCACTGAAGCTTTCTTT.

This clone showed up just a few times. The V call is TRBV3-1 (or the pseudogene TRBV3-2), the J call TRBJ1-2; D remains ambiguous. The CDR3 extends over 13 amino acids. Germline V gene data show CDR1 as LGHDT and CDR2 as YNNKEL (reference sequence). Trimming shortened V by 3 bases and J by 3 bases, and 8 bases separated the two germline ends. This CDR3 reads CASSQRGDYGYTF. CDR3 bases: TGTGCCAGCAGCCAGCGAGGTGACTATGGCTACACCTTC.

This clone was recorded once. CDR3 nucleotides: TGTGCCAGCTCACCGCCAGGAACCCCAGGGGCTGGCGGCTACACCTTC. Its translation is CASSPPGTPGAGGYTF. V gene TRBV18 combines with J gene TRBJ1-2; tentative D call: TRBD1 (6 bases). Deletions cut 3 bases from V and 8 bases from J, with 22 bases between. CDR1 is KGHSH and CDR2 is LQKENI in the germline V gene. The CDR3 covers 16 residues. Based on the CDR3 plus reference TRBV18 and TRBJ1-2, the full variable domain is NAGVMQNPRHLVRRRGQEARLRCSPMKGHSHVYWYRQLPEEGLKFMVYLQKENIIDESGMPKERFSAEFPKEGPSILRIQQVVRGDSAAYFCASSPPGTPGAGGYTFGSGTRLTVV.

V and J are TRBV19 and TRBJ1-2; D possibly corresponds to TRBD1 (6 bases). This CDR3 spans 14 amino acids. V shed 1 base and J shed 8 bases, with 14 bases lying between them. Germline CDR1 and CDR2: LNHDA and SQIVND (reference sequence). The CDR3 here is CASSIVSGASGYTF. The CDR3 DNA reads TGTGCCAGTAGTATAGTATCAGGGGCTTCGGGCTACACCTTC.

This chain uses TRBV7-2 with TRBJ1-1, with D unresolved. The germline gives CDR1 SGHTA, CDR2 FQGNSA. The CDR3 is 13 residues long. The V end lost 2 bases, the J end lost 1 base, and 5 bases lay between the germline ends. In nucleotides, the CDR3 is TGTGCCAGCAGCTTAAGGAGGAACACTGAAGCTTTCTTT. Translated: CASSLRRNTEAFF.

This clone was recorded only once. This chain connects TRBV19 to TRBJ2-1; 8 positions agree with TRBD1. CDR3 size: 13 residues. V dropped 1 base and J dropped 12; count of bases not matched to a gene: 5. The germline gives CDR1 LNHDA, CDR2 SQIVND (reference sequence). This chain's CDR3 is CASSIASDRGQFF. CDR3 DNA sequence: TGTGCCAGTAGTATAGCGTCCGACAGGGGGCAGTTCTTC.